This T cell receptor beta chain was sequenced in a study of regulatory dendritic cells for organ transplantation. In the study overall: Regulatory dendritic cells came from monocytes given vitamin D3 and IL-10. LPS was added to dendritic cell cultures on day 6.

Libraries were prepared by immunoSEQ multiplex PCR; TCRdb keeps only in-frame clonotypes and omits some of them. The data contain 7,500 to 8,500 clones, 65% to 75% of them singletons. Whole-study results and caveats: Memory CD8+ T cells were the most oligoclonal; naive cells were highly diverse. Memory CD8+ clonal expansion seemed more limited with regulatory than mature dendritic cells.

CFSE-labeled sorted T cells met regulatory or mature dendritic cells for over 4 days. Remarks on this clone: The target antigen is unknown.

What was sequenced was memory CD4+ T cells from blood cultured with dendritic cells. As to subset: CD45RO+ memory T cells. The TCR sequence derives from a human donor in good health.

For the CDR3, the DNA is TGTGCCAGCTCACCGCCCACTAGCGGGGGGGCGGTGTCCTACGGGCAGTTCTTC. Encoded protein: CASSPPTSGGAVSYGQFF. The gene calls are TRBV18 and TRBJ2-1; TRBD2 aligns across 13 bases. This CDR3 has 18 amino acids. Per the germline V gene, CDR1 is KGHSH and CDR2 is LQKENI. V was pared by 3 bases and J by 12 bases, with 17 bases of the junction left unmatched.